This T cell receptor (beta chain) was profiled in a study of blood T cell repertoires in COVID-19 (dated by TCRdb to about 2020). For the study in its entirety: The collaborator samples originated in the United States, Italy and Spain and spanned the acute and convalescent phases of COVID-19. The prospective study material was composed of cDNA or gDNA derived from T cells, B-cell-depleted T cells, or PBMCs. Subjects who had been exposed to COVID-19, were actively infected with it, or had recovered from it provided the deeply sampled blood TCRbeta repertoires that made up the dataset. The repertoires were released in a freely available public database meant as a resource for research on the immune response to SARS-CoV-2. The samples were drawn from the first 160 participants of the ongoing ImmuneRACE study and from about 1,200 subjects provided by 6 global collaborators. Nearly every sample came with metadata listing a de-identified subject ID, COVID-19 status, age in years and sex. Where available, HLA class I and class II types were obtained from metadata supplied by the sample provider rather than from assay-based typing.

The immunoSEQ Assay, a bias-controlled multiplex PCR, was used to amplify TCRbeta CDR3 regions from genomic DNA. Concerning the study's data processing: The number of nucleated cells in each sample was estimated by amplification of reference gene primers within the assay. To quantify the absolute abundance of each unique TCRbeta CDR3 rearrangement, sequence reads were collapsed and filtered. Productive Simpson clonality was computed per sample as the square root of Simpson's diversity index over productive rearrangements. TCRdb took over this immuneACCESS table, retaining in-frame rearrangements with V and J assigned. Such tables are incomplete; in checked studies, under half of the missing clones stem from an unresolved V gene, and the remainder is unexplained. V and J calls and clone size follow that table, whereas D and trimming were derived from the DNA. This sample comprises around 440,000 clones, 88% of them detected only once. About 12% of the sample is held by the ten biggest clonotypes.

As regards this clone: No antigen is known for it. Base qualities are missing; no much larger clone stands one base away.

Study-wide conclusions, independent of this receptor: Clinical and demographic metadata were provided uncurated, with the amount varying by source and participant.

For CDR1 and CDR2, the germline V gene lists SGHRS and YFSETQ. At the junction V is shortened by 4 bases and J by 4 bases; bases outside the gene matches: 31. The CDR3 covers 23 residues, taking in both the cysteine and the phenylalanine. The CDR3 DNA has 69 bases and is translated from base 1. One collaborating source in Seattle enrolled patients while the patients were actively infected and followed the patients over time throughout the course of disease. Each collaborating institution followed its own protocols to collect whole blood in K2EDTA tubes. For TCRbeta analysis, collaborators shipped samples in one of three forms: frozen whole blood, isolated PBMCs, or DNA extracted from either of those sample types.

Sequenced sample: peripheral blood. Recombination joined TRBV5-1 with TRBJ1-2; 10 nucleotides in the junction match TRBD1. This sequence originates from a woman aged 45-65 years with COVID-19, enrolled during active disease. The nucleotide sequence is TGCGCCAGCAGCGGGGATGGGATCGGGACAGGGGCATTTAGGCTCCGGCTCTCCTATGGCTACACCTTC. Its protein reads: CASSGDGIGTGAFRLRLSYGYTF.